Described below is a single TCR beta chain sequence and its context. Antigen unknown. From germline, CDR1 is SGHDT and CDR2 YYEEEE. The length of the CDR3 is 15 residues. V dropped 0 bases and J dropped 9 bases, with 13 bases sitting between them. This sample was taken from a study of immune heterogeneity within non-small cell lung tumors. Study background: Tumors were classified as 4 squamous cell carcinomas, 10 non-squamous carcinomas and 1 not otherwise specified.

Findings and caveats of the study: Local T-cell clonality and local tumor mutational burden correlated moderately but significantly (R approximately 0.3). Identical dominant CDR3 beta clonotypes recurred among a patient's tumor sites, alongside site-unique high-frequency clones. Individual patients' high-frequency T-cell receptor beta clonotypes were largely distinct from one another.

Using 32 V and 13 J primers, multiplex PCR amplified TCR beta CDR3. TCRdb reprocessed the multiplex PCR reads via MiXCR and lists one record per CDR3 protein. The table records over 10,000 distinct CDR3 sequences, roughly 22% of them present only once. Genomic DNA from bulk tumor acted as the template, and 600 ng was loaded per sample. Doctors removed several biopsies from each primary tumor during surgery, keeping them far apart. Surgery that was curative in intent was performed on patients with untreated, newly diagnosed non-small cell lung cancer. This TCR came from a man in his 60s with non-small cell lung cancer. The V gene is TRBV5-6, the J gene TRBJ1-6; weak D call: TRBD1 (5 bases). Sequencing was carried out using lung tumor tissue. The DNA of the CDR3 is TGTGCCAGCAGCTTGGCGGGGACGGGGAGTTCACCCCTCCACTTT. It specifies CASSLAGTGSSPLHF.